Listed below are T cell receptor beta chains from one sample, sequenced in a study of technical replicates of blood from a few donors. Using immunoSEQ multiplex PCR, the repertoire was profiled, and TCRdb retains in-frame clones only, with some absent. The sample consists of about 64,000 clones, 86% of them appearing once. Sequenced input: PBMCs. Receptors were obtained from a human donor in good health. Some clones in this sample may be carry-over from other donors' samples. CDR3s include the opening cysteine and the closing phenylalanine or tryptophan. The D gene is left open where the match is weak.

J | V | D | CDR3 | DNA
TRBJ2-1 | TRBV2 | - | CASSGLNEQFF | TGTGCCAGCAGTGGTCTTAATGAGCAGTTCTTC
TRBJ1-5 | TRBV18 | - | CASSPNSNQPQHF | TGTGCCAGCTCACCTAATAGCAATCAGCCCCAGCATTTT
TRBJ2-3 | TRBV6-6 | - | CASTRLDTQYF | TGTGCCAGCACCAGACTAGATACGCAGTATTTT
TRBJ2-1 | TRBV4-2 | TRBD1 | CASSRPGTGANEQFF | TGTGCCAGCAGCCGGCCCGGGACAGGGGCCAATGAGCAGTTCTTC
TRBJ2-7 | TRBV19 | - | CASSTELPYEQYF | TGTGCCAGTAGTACCGAGTTACCCTACGAGCAGTACTTC
TRBJ1-5 | TRBV7-2 | - | CASSFNNQPQHF | TGTGCCAGCAGCTTCAATAATCAGCCCCAGCATTTT
TRBJ2-1 | TRBV9 | - | CASSVGETPSYNEQFF | TGTGCCAGCAGCGTAGGAGAGACTCCCTCCTACAATGAGCAGTTCTTC
TRBJ2-7 | TRBV4-3 | TRBD2 | CASSPRVSGETYEQYF | TGCGCCAGCAGCCCCCGGGTTAGCGGGGAGACCTACGAGCAGTACTTC
TRBJ2-3 | TRBV14 | - | CASSRQGLGGADTQYF | TGTGCCAGCAGTCGTCAGGGGCTCGGAGGAGCAGATACGCAGTATTTT
TRBJ2-4 | TRBV30 | TRBD1 | CAWSVGQGDKNIQYF | TGTGCCTGGAGTGTAGGACAGGGAGACAAAAACATTCAGTACTTC
TRBJ1-5 | TRBV6-5 | TRBD1 | CASSKFTGGDQPQHF | TGTGCCAGCAGTAAGTTTACAGGGGGCGATCAGCCCCAGCATTTT